This T cell receptor (beta chain) was retrieved from a study of T cell repertoires in cytomegalovirus infection. This CDR3 is 15 amino acids long. The V segment lost 7 bases and the J segment 7 bases; nucleotides outside the gene matches: 6. This clonotype was observed many times. As yet, its antigen is unknown. One entry per CDR3 protein, called by TCRdb with MiXCR from the reads. This repertoire shows about 230,000 distinct CDR3 sequences, approximately 6.7% found once; its top ten account for about 6%. Study conclusions and caveats: People with CMV and the relevant HLA were identified by cumulative public TCR beta family frequency. Clonotype analysis showed dominance of the ex vivo response by HLA-C-restricted CMV-specific TCR beta clonotypes.

This chain connects TRBV12-3 or TRBV12-4 to TRBJ2-1; 14 bases map to TRBD2. The receptor was isolated from a human donor in good health (CMV status not recorded). Some clones in this sample may be carry-over from other donors' samples. Sequenced sample: PBMCs. The CDR3 nucleotides are TGTGCCAGCACCCCCGGGACTAGCGGGGGAAATGAGCAGTTCTTC. Its translation: CASTPGTSGGNEQFF.